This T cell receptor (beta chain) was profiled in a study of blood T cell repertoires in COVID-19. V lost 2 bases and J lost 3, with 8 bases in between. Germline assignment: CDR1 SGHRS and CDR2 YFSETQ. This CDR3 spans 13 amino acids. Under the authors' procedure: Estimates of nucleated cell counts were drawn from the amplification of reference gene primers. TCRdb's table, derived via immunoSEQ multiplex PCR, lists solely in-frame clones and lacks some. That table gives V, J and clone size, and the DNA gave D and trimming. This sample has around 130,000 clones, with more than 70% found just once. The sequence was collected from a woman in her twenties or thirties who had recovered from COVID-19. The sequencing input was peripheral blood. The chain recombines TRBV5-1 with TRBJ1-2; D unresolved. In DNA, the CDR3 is TGCGCCAGCAGCTTCACCGGGGACTATGGCTACACCTTC. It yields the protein CASSFTGDYGYTF. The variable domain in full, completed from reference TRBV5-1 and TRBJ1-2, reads KAGVTQTPRYLIKTRGQQVTLSCSPISGHRSVSWYQQTPGQGLQFLFEYFSETQRNKGNFPGRFSGRQFSNSRSEMNVSTLELGDSALYLCASSFTGDYGYTFGSGTRLTVV.